This T cell receptor beta chain appears in the sequencing data of a study of cytomegalovirus exposure and HLA in healthy donors. Points from the study as a whole: Most CMV-associated TCR beta chains appeared HLA-restricted in a later analysis.

Trimming pared 3 bases from V and 8 bases from J, leaving 10 bases between. This CDR3 spans 12 amino acids. Germline V gene sequence: CDR1 KGHSH, CDR2 LQKENI. 13 Jbeta primers and 60 Vbeta primers were used for the PCR. Generated by immunoSEQ multiplex PCR, the TCRdb table keeps only in-frame clones and is missing some. The sample lists about 130,000 clones; over 8% were seen once. This clone was observed a handful of times. What it binds is not known. The rearrangement joins TRBV18 to TRBJ1-1, with D possibly matching TRBD1 (6 bases). This receptor was taken from a middle-aged man in good health and CMV-seronegative. The material sequenced was PBMCs. The DNA of the CDR3 is TGTGCCAGCTCACCGGGGGCCTCCGAAGCTTTCTTT. Translated: CASSPGASEAFF.